The 24 T cell receptor beta chains given below trace back to one sample, sequenced in a study of T cell repertoires in cytomegalovirus infection. From the reads, TCRdb called clonotypes with MiXCR, one entry per CDR3 protein. Of about 310,000 distinct CDR3 sequences detected, roughly 15% appear once; the ten largest clones hold approximately 12%. Input material: PBMCs. These receptors came from a human donor in good health (CMV status not recorded). Some clones in this sample may be carry-over from other donors' samples.

This chain links TRBV28 with TRBJ2-2; D uncertain. This CDR3 is built from 15 residues. Germline loops: CDR1 MDHEN, CDR2 SYDVKM. The V end lost 6 bases, the J end lost 0 bases, and 11 bases lay between the germline ends. CDR3 in DNA: TGTGCCAGCAGCACGGGTTCTGCGAACACCGGGGAGCTGTTTTTT. Residues: CASSTGSANTGELFF.

About this clonotype itself: One end of the junction fails to match germline, which may point to a read error. V is TRBV5-5 and J is TRBJ2-1, with TRBD1 matching 7 bases. The CDR3 loop spans 15 amino acids. Germline V lookup: CDR1 SGHKS, CDR2 YYEKEE (reference sequence). The CDR3 coding sequence is TGTGCCAGCAGCGGCGGCACAGGGGTCTACAATGAGCAGATCTTC. Amino acid sequence: CASSGGTGVYNEQIF.

This clonotype was seen a few times. The chain combines TRBV29-1 with TRBJ2-7; possibly TRBD2 for D (5 bases). V shed 5 bases and J shed 0 bases, with 11 bases lying between them. In germline, CDR1 is SQVTM, CDR2 ANQGSEA. The CDR3 extends over 13 amino acids. In DNA form, the CDR3 reads TGCAGCGTTCGGCCGGGAAACTCCTACGAGCAGTACTTC. Protein sequence: CSVRPGNSYEQYF.

Ten or more counts support this clonotype. The chain employs TRBV19 and TRBJ2-1, with D hard to call. The CDR3 has 14 amino acids. V lost 4 bases to trimming and J lost 0 bases, with 7 bases between them. Germline lookup yields CDR1 LNHDA and CDR2 SQIVND (reference sequence). The CDR3 is CASSNPSSYNEQFF. CDR3 bases: TGTGCCAGTAGTAATCCATCCTCCTACAATGAGCAGTTCTTC.

Many counts were recorded for this clonotype. The gene calls are TRBV4-3 and TRBJ1-2; TRBD1 matches at 10 bases. After removal of 0 bases from V and 7 bases from J, the junction contained 8 bases not matched to a gene. This CDR3 spans 16 amino acids. Germline CDR1 reads LGHNA; CDR2 reads YSLEER. CDR3 nucleotides: TGCGCCAGCAGCCAAGAGTGGGACAGGGGTGCGGGTGGCTACACCTTC. Its protein product is CASSQEWDRGAGGYTF.

Only a few counts were recorded for this clonotype. V is TRBV4-3 and J is TRBJ1-3; D is possibly TRBD1 (6 bases). This CDR3 is built from 16 residues. Trimming left V 0 bases short and J 3 bases short, with 12 bases between. The germline V gene encodes CDR1 LGHNA and CDR2 YSLEER. The CDR3 reads CASSQDPQGFGNTIYF. The CDR3 DNA follows: TGCGCCAGCAGCCAAGACCCCCAGGGGTTTGGAAACACCATATATTTT.

This clonotype showed up many times. This chain links TRBV20-1 with TRBJ2-1; 7 nucleotides align to TRBD2. There are 16 residues in the CDR3. J lost 6 bases, V lost 3 bases, and 14 bases had no gene match. The germline V gene has CDR1 DFQATT and CDR2 SNEGSKA (reference sequence). The CDR3 region is CSASGPRRGISNEQFF. The CDR3 DNA reads as TGCAGTGCTAGTGGGCCCCGGCGGGGGATCAGCAATGAGCAGTTCTTC.

The table lists this clonotype with a few counts. The chain uses TRBV7-2 and TRBJ2-1; 11 bases are shared with TRBD1. The CDR3 spans 14 residues. The V segment lost 3 bases and the J segment 7 bases; nucleotides outside the gene matches: 2. Germline V gene lookup returns CDR1 SGHTA and CDR2 FQGNSA. The CDR3 bases are TGTGCCAGCAGCTTCCGGGACAGGGGGAATGAGCAGTTCTTC. Translated: CASSFRDRGNEQFF.

This clonotype has more than one count but fewer than ten. This chain connects TRBV5-1 to TRBJ2-2, with a weak D call TRBD1 (5 bases). CDR3 length: 15 amino acids. Trimming took 2 bases from V and 1 from J, leaving 9 bases between them. The germline CDR1 and CDR2 sequences are SGHRS and YFSETQ. The CDR3, as DNA: TGCGCCAGCAGCTTTGCAGGGCAGAACACCGGGGAGCTGTTTTTT. This translates into CASSFAGQNTGELFF. Filled out from reference TRBV5-1 and TRBJ2-2, the complete variable domain reads KAGVTQTPRYLIKTRGQQVTLSCSPISGHRSVSWYQQTPGQGLQFLFEYFSETQRNKGNFPGRFSGRQFSNSRSEMNVSTLELGDSALYLCASSFAGQNTGELFFGEGSRLTVL.

The chain links TRBV28 to TRBJ1-5, with 8 bases identical to TRBD1. Per the germline V gene, CDR1 is MDHEN and CDR2 is SYDVKM. There are 16 residues in the CDR3. The trim removed 6 bases at V and 2 bases at J, leaving 9 bases unmatched. CDR3 in amino acids: CASSRLDRGGNQPQHF. DNA for the CDR3: TGTGCCAGCAGCCGCCTCGACAGGGGTGGCAATCAGCCCCAGCATTTT. The full variable domain, completed using reference TRBV28 and TRBJ1-5, is DVKVTQSSRYLVKRTGEKVFLECVQDMDHENMFWYRQDPGLGLRLIYFSYDVKMKEKGDIPEGYSVSREKKERFSLILESASTNQTSMYLCASSRLDRGGNQPQHFGDGTRLSIL.

The chain has TRBV27 and TRBJ1-6, with a possible D match to TRBD1 (6 bases). V lost 5 bases to trimming and J lost 10 bases, with 21 bases between them. The V gene's germline CDR1 is MNHEY and CDR2 SMNVEV (reference sequence). The CDR3 loop spans 16 amino acids. This CDR3 is CASSPNPGAQWSPLHF. The CDR3 nucleotides read TGTGCCAGCAGTCCTAACCCAGGGGCTCAGTGGTCACCCCTCCACTTT.

This clonotype has only a few counts. The chain recombines TRBV3-1 with TRBJ2-5; 7 nucleotides align to TRBD2. The CDR3 is 17 amino acids. Germline lookup yields CDR1 LGHDT and CDR2 YNNKEL (reference sequence). Unmatched junction bases numbered 9, after V lost 0 bases and J lost 2 bases. The CDR3 nucleotides read TGTGCCAGCAGCCAAGATCCGGTAGCGGGTGTTCAAGAGACCCAGTACTTC. Protein product: CASSQDPVAGVQETQYF.

V is TRBV20-1 and J is TRBJ2-5, with TRBD1 as a possible D gene (5 bases). Per germline, CDR1 DFQATT and CDR2 SNEGSKA (reference sequence). V was pared by 6 bases and J by 4 bases, with 12 bases between. The CDR3 extends over 12 amino acids. CDR3 sequence reads: CSAKGRGETQYF. Written as DNA, the CDR3 is TGCAGTGCCAAGGGAAGGGGAGAGACCCAGTACTTC.

This clonotype was recorded many times. The chain has TRBV7-2 and TRBJ1-2; the D gene is possibly TRBD1 (6 bases). The germline V and J ends were trimmed by 4 bases and 0 bases, with 12 bases remaining between them. The CDR3 has 15 amino acids. The V gene's germline CDR1 is SGHTA and CDR2 FQGNSA. The CDR3 DNA follows: TGTGCCAGCAGCTCTACAGGGCCACCTAACTATGGCTACACCTTC. Its protein is CASSSTGPPNYGYTF.

This clonotype was seen repeatedly, ten times or more. The gene calls are TRBV6-5 and TRBJ1-1; TRBD1 matches 10 bases. With 6 bases clipped from V and 5 bases from J, the junction kept 6 bases outside the gene matches. Per germline, CDR1 MNHEY and CDR2 SVGAGI. This CDR3 region has 14 residues. The CDR3: CASSGTGDRTEAFF. The DNA of the CDR3 is TGTGCCAGCAGCGGGACAGGGGATAGGACTGAAGCTTTCTTT.

This clonotype was detected ten times or more. The V gene is TRBV7-6, the J gene TRBJ2-7; 8 bases match TRBD1. The CDR3 loop spans 14 amino acids. Germline CDR1 SGHVS, CDR2 FNYEAQ. J lost 3 bases, V lost 2 bases, and 3 bases had no gene match. CDR3 protein: CASSLQQGDYEQYF. DNA of the CDR3: TGTGCCAGCAGCTTACAACAGGGGGACTACGAGCAGTACTTC.

This clonotype was seen only a few times. The rearrangement links TRBV6-6 to TRBJ1-2; TRBD1 agrees at 9 bases. The J segment lost 8 bases and the V segment lost 2 bases, leaving 9 bases of the junction unmatched. CDR3 length: 15 residues. Germline values: CDR1 MNHNY, CDR2 SVGAGI (reference sequence). The CDR3 is CASSYATGGSVGYTF. DNA of the CDR3: TGTGCCAGCAGTTACGCGACAGGGGGAAGTGTCGGCTACACCTTC.

This clonotype occurred many times. V usage is TRBV29-1 and J usage is TRBJ2-5, with 10 bases lining up with TRBD2. The V segment lost 3 bases and the J segment 5 bases; nucleotides outside the gene matches: 9. CDR1 and CDR2 from the germline V gene are SQVTM and ANQGSEA. The CDR3 has 15 residues. The CDR3 protein is CSVDMSGGAWETQYF. CDR3 coding DNA: TGCAGCGTTGATATGAGCGGGGGGGCGTGGGAGACCCAGTACTTC.

This clonotype was counted a few times. The rearrangement joins TRBV3-1 to TRBJ1-1; D is undetermined. Trimming removed 0 bases at V and 4 bases at J, with 15 bases between. The CDR3 length is 16 residues. CDR1 and CDR2 (germline): LGHDT, YNNKEL (reference sequence). CDR3 sequence (DNA): TGTGCCAGCAGCCAAGATGGTGCCCCCCAAGGCACTGAAGCTTTCTTT. Residues: CASSQDGAPQGTEAFF.

This clonotype was recorded a few times. The rearrangement uses TRBV5-1 and TRBJ2-3; D unresolved. This CDR3 has 17 amino acids. The V gene lost 0 bases and the J gene lost 0 bases, with 14 bases spanning the gap. Germline values: CDR1 SGHRS, CDR2 YFSETQ. The CDR3 loop is CASSLEPVSSSTDTQYF. The CDR3 DNA sequence: TGCGCCAGCAGCTTGGAGCCAGTAAGTTCTAGCACAGATACGCAGTATTTT. The variable domain in full, with the rest retrieved from reference TRBV5-1 and TRBJ2-3, is KAGVTQTPRYLIKTRGQQVTLSCSPISGHRSVSWYQQTPGQGLQFLFEYFSETQRNKGNFPGRFSGRQFSNSRSEMNVSTLELGDSALYLCASSLEPVSSSTDTQYFGPGTRLTVL.

This chain links TRBV20-1 with TRBJ2-2; 9 positions match TRBD2. Germline CDR1 is DFQATT and CDR2 is SNEGSKA (reference sequence). The V gene end was trimmed by 3 bases and the J gene end by 4 bases; junction bases not matched to a gene: 6. This CDR3 contains 15 residues. The CDR3 sequence: CSASPGLAFTGELFF. The DNA for the CDR3 is TGCAGTGCTAGCCCAGGACTAGCGTTCACCGGGGAGCTGTTTTTT.

The chain recombines TRBV18 with TRBJ1-6, with a weak D call TRBD1 (5 bases). The CDR3 contains 14 residues. CDR1 is KGHSH and CDR2 is LQKENI in the germline V gene. Trimming removed 2 bases at V and 7 bases at J, with 9 bases between. The CDR3 DNA reads as TGTGCCAGCTCACCAACAGGACAAAATTCACCCCTCCACTTT. Amino acids: CASSPTGQNSPLHF.

This rearrangement joins TRBV7-2 to TRBJ2-7; 8 nucleotides align to TRBD1. The CDR3 is 15 residues long. Germline trimming cut 5 bases from V and 4 bases from J; bases unmatched to any gene: 10. The germline V gene has CDR1 SGHTA and CDR2 FQGNSA. The CDR3 region has the DNA TGTGCCAGCAGCGATCGGACAGGGCCGGGATACGAGCAGTACTTC. It is translated as CASSDRTGPGYEQYF.

In its sample, this clonotype was seen a few times. This chain's CDR3 is CASSSGGGGIGEAFF. CDR3 sequence (DNA): TGTGCCAGCAGTTCAGGGGGAGGGGGAATAGGTGAAGCTTTCTTT. This chain uses TRBV12-3 or TRBV12-4 with TRBJ1-1; 7 bases match TRBD1. This CDR3 is built from 15 residues. V shed 4 bases, J shed 7 bases, and the junction held 12 bases outside the gene matches.